This paragraph covers one T cell receptor beta chain sequence. This record belongs to a study of blood T cell repertoires in COVID-19. Across the study: Sites across the United States, Italy and Spain contributed samples from acute and convalescent COVID-19. Sources were T cells, B-cell-depleted T cells, or PBMCs; the material itself was cDNA or gDNA.

Authors' analysis steps: Nucleated cell number was recorded as an estimate derived from reference gene primer amplification. Profiled with immunoSEQ multiplex PCR; TCRdb holds only in-frame clones, not every one. The DNA was the basis for D and trimming; V, J and clone size are from that table. The sample contains 250,000 to 400,000 clones, about nine tenths of which appear only once. The ends lost 5 bases at V and 7 bases at J; junction bases unmatched: 7. This CDR3 comprises 14 residues. In germline, CDR1 is KGHDR, CDR2 SFDVKD. The V call is TRBV24-1, the J call TRBJ2-1, with 7 bases fitting TRBD2. This TCR derives from a man aged 50 or older with active or convalescent COVID-19. The specimen was peripheral blood. CDR3 loop: CATSGRGRINEQFF. The CDR3 DNA is TGTGCCACCAGTGGACGCGGGAGAATTAATGAGCAGTTCTTC.